The T cell receptor (beta chain) described here comes from a study of vaccination and CD4 T cells after COVID-19. The germline V and J ends were trimmed by 3 bases and 8 bases, with 14 bases remaining between them. Germline values: CDR1 SGHTA, CDR2 FQGTGA. This CDR3 has 14 residues. With respect to this clonotype: Its specificity is not known.

The treatment denotes: approximately 10-day PBMC culture with coronavirus spike peptide pools or control peptides (ViraFEST assay). The Oncomine TCR Beta short-read assay was what sequenced the DNA obtained from cultured CD4+ T cells. TCRdb called the PCR reads again in MiXCR, with one record for every CDR3 protein. The sample gives 10,000 to 15,000 distinct CDR3 sequences, roughly 50% of which show up once; around 24% is in the top ten. The TCR comes from a human donor who had recovered from COVID-19. The sample was CD4+ T cells from blood, cultured in vitro. The rearrangement uses TRBV7-3 and TRBJ2-1; D remains ambiguous. This chain's CDR3 is CASSLPTRRDEQFF. The CDR3 DNA reads TGTGCCAGCAGCTTGCCGACTCGCCGGGATGAGCAGTTCTTC.